These 23 T cell receptor beta chains came from one sample sequenced in a study of graft-versus-host responses after intestinal transplantation. Profiling relied on immunoSEQ multiplex PCR, and the TCRdb table lists in-frame clones only, not all of them. The profile shows under 9,000 clones, 20% to 30% of them singletons. The source material was alloreactive CD4+ T cells from a mixed lymphocyte reaction culture, sampled before intestinal transplant. As to subset: CFSE-low proliferating T cells sorted from approximately 6-day pre-transplant mixed lymphocyte reaction (GvH or HvG direction). The receptor source for this set is a human patient who received an intestinal transplant.

The V gene is TRBV7-7, the J gene TRBJ2-6; D is undetermined. The ends were cut back, 5 bases at V and 5 bases at J, with 13 bases in the middle. The CDR3 consists of 15 residues. Per the germline V gene, CDR1 is SSHAT and CDR2 is FNYEAQ (reference sequence). For the CDR3, the DNA is TGTGCCAGCAGCACCGCCAAAAGTCGGGCCAACGTCCTGACTTTC. This sequence encodes CASSTAKSRANVLTF.

Worth noting for this clone: At one end, the junction sequence differs from germline, possibly due to a read error. The same CDR3 also results from other DNA sequences found in this sample. The chain joins TRBV29-1 to TRBJ2-3; TRBD2 agrees at 11 bases. The CDR3 spans 13 residues. In germline, CDR1 is SQVTM, CDR2 ANQGSEA. The CDR3 sequence is CSAGTSGTDTQYF. The CDR3 nucleotides are TGCAGCGCAGGGACTAGCGGCACAGATACGCAGTATTTC.

In this sample, this clone is medium-sized. The rearrangement uses TRBV19 and TRBJ2-1, with D perhaps TRBD1 (5 bases). V dropped 6 bases and J dropped 0 bases, with 12 bases sitting between them. Germline V gene data show CDR1 as LNHDA and CDR2 as SQIVND (reference sequence). The CDR3 runs 15 residues. The DNA of the CDR3 is TGTGCCAGTAGAGTGACAGTAAGCTCCTACAATGAGCAGTTCTTC. Amino acid sequence: CASRVTVSSYNEQFF.

This clone has a handful of counts. The chain carries TRBV14 and TRBJ2-7, with D maybe TRBD1 (6 bases). The germline V and J ends were trimmed by 4 bases and 4 bases, with 14 bases remaining between them. The CDR3 spans 14 residues. CDR1 and CDR2 (germline): SGHDN, FVKESK. This CDR3 is CASSPRGGGYEQYF. The CDR3 DNA reads as TGTGCCAGCAGCCCCCGAGGGGGTGGATACGAGCAGTACTTC.

This clone has more than one count but fewer than ten. The chain uses TRBV29-1 and TRBJ1-4; TRBD1 matches at 7 bases. CDR1 is SQVTM, CDR2 ANQGSEA, per germline. The CDR3 has 12 residues. The junction had 6 bases not matched to a gene; V was cut back by 7 bases and J by 7 bases. Here the CDR3 DNA reads TGCAGCGCCGGGACAGTGTCTGAAAAACTGTTTTTT. The encoded protein is CSAGTVSEKLFF.

This clone is judged large (0.1 to 1%). The chain links TRBV7-9 to TRBJ2-7; the match to TRBD1 covers 7 bases. Losses at the gene ends were 3 bases for V and 3 bases for J; bases not matched to a gene: 2. CDR1 SEHNR and CDR2 FQNEAQ come from the germline V gene (reference sequence). This CDR3 spans 13 amino acids. CDR3 sequence: CASSLGQFYEQYF. CDR3 bases: TGTGCCAGCAGCTTGGGACAGTTCTACGAGCAGTACTTC.

This clone has just a few counts. The rearrangement uses TRBV5-6 and TRBJ2-5, with a possible D match to TRBD1 (5 bases). The J call may be mistaken, given a closer DNA end match to TRBJ2-7. The CDR3 totals 13 residues. The germline V gene has CDR1 SGHDT and CDR2 YYEEEE. The CDR3 region has the DNA TGTGCCAGCAGCTTAGCAGGGTGGGGCGAGCAGTACTTC. This encodes CASSLAGWGEQYF.

This clone was seen a handful of times. This rearrangement joins TRBV7-2 to TRBJ2-2, with 8 bases lining up with TRBD2. The V segment lost 1 base and the J segment 6 bases; nucleotides outside the gene matches: 4. Germline V gene lookup returns CDR1 SGHTA and CDR2 FQGNSA. This CDR3 region has 15 residues. The CDR3 sequence is CASSLVAGLPGELFF. The CDR3 nucleotides read TGTGCCAGCAGCTTAGTAGCGGGACTCCCCGGGGAGCTGTTTTTT.

This clone was observed a few times. This chain joins TRBV7-2 and TRBJ1-1, with D unresolved. The CDR3 is made up of 13 amino acids. V lost 3 bases, J lost 2 bases, and 7 bases lay in between. Germline loops: CDR1 SGHTA, CDR2 FQGNSA. The CDR3 coding sequence is TGTGCCAGCAGCTTTACAACTAACACTGAAGCTTTCTTT. Translation gives CASSFTTNTEAFF.

A remark on this clone: One end of the junction fails to match germline, which may point to a read error. The V and J genes are TRBV5-3 and TRBJ1-1; TRBD1 matches at 7 bases. TRBV5-3 is known as an ORF, though its function is uncertain. The CDR3 spans 14 residues. CDR3 loop: CASSWTGLNTEAFF. The DNA of the CDR3 is TGTGCCAGCAGCTGGACAGGCTTGAACACTGAAGCTTTCTTT.

This clone was recorded a few times. CDR3 nucleotide sequence: TGTGCCACCGGGACTAGCGGACCCTACGAGCAGTACTTC. Amino acids: CATGTSGPYEQYF. The V call is TRBV6-1, the J call TRBJ2-7, with TRBD2 matching over 11 bases. Germline V gene lookup returns CDR1 MNHNS and CDR2 SASEGT. The CDR3 extends over 13 amino acids. J was trimmed by 2 bases and V by 10 bases; bases with no gene match: 4.

This clone was seen just once. The CDR3 DNA follows: TGTGCCAGCTCTCAGGCCCCTAGCGGGAGGGCCCTCGCCTACGAGCAGTACTTC. It specifies CASSQAPSGRALAYEQYF. V and J are TRBV18 and TRBJ2-7; 12 bases agree with TRBD2. V lost 6 bases to trimming and J lost 2 bases; unmatched junction nucleotides: 14. Germline lookup yields CDR1 KGHSH and CDR2 LQKENI. The CDR3 length is 18 residues.

This clone was found a few times. This chain uses TRBV6-6 with TRBJ2-5; 9 nucleotides align to TRBD2. Losses at the gene ends were 4 bases for V and 6 bases for J; bases not matched to a gene: 9. The germline V gene has CDR1 MNHNY and CDR2 SVGAGI (reference sequence). CDR3 size: 15 residues. Here the CDR3 reads CASSWDSGSGKTQYF. The DNA of the CDR3 is TGTGCCAGCAGTTGGGATAGCGGGAGTGGAAAGACCCAGTACTTC.

The chain employs TRBV5-1 and TRBJ1-1; D not resolved. The CDR3 runs to 15 residues. Germline CDR1 SGHRS, CDR2 YFSETQ. The V end lost 0 bases, the J end lost 0 bases, and 9 bases lay between the germline ends. The chain's CDR3 is CASSLVGGMNTEAFF. The CDR3 DNA sequence: TGCGCCAGCAGCTTGGTGGGCGGTATGAACACTGAAGCTTTCTTT.

The chain is built from TRBV5-1 and TRBJ1-2, with D unresolved. Germline CDR1 SGHRS, CDR2 YFSETQ. This CDR3 is built from 16 residues. Trimming shortened V by 1 base and J by 2 bases, and 15 bases separated the two germline ends. The CDR3 DNA reads as TGCGCCAGCAGCTTGTTATCCCGGGGAGAAAACTATGGCTACACCTTC. Amino acid sequence: CASSLLSRGENYGYTF.

DNA for the CDR3: TGTGCCAGCAGGGGACCTCATCCACACAAAAGTCGGGCCAACGTCCTGACTTTC. Residues: CASRGPHPHKSRANVLTF. The chain links TRBV5-8 to TRBJ2-6, with D perhaps being TRBD1 or TRBD2 (5 bases each). Between the trimmed V and J ends, which lost 5 bases and 5 bases, there was a span of 23 bases. The CDR3 contains 18 residues. Germline CDR1 SGHTS, CDR2 YDEGEE.

This chain links TRBV5-6 with TRBJ2-2; either TRBD1 or TRBD2 may fit D (5 bases each). Germline V gene lookup returns CDR1 SGHDT and CDR2 YYEEEE. V lost 10 bases, J lost 6 bases, and 19 bases lay in between. The CDR3 sequence is 14 residues long. The CDR3, as DNA: TGTGCCGGAAAGACCCGGGGACGCCCCGGGGAGCTGTTTTTT. Amino acids: CAGKTRGRPGELFF.

Here the CDR3 DNA reads TGTGCCAGCAGCAGGACCAGCGGCAATCAGCCCCAGCATTTT. Encoded protein: CASSRTSGNQPQHF. The rearrangement uses TRBV2 and TRBJ1-5; D not resolved. Germline V CDR1 and CDR2: SNHLY, FYNNEI. The CDR3 has 14 amino acids. Trimming took off 6 bases at V and 2 bases at J, with 11 bases between the two ends.

The gene calls are TRBV5-5 and TRBJ1-2, with D hard to call. V was pared by 0 bases and J by 4 bases, with 13 bases between. Looked up from germline, CDR1 is SGHKS and CDR2 is YYEKEE (reference sequence). This CDR3 comprises 15 residues. CDR3 amino acids: CASSLAWQPSYGYTF. CDR3 DNA sequence: TGTGCCAGCAGCTTGGCCTGGCAGCCCAGCTATGGCTACACCTTC.

This clone was seen a few times. The J gene is TRBJ1-2, the V gene TRBV6-5; possible D gene TRBD1, 5 bases. Germline V lookup: CDR1 MNHEY, CDR2 SVGAGI. V lost 7 bases and J lost 2, with 11 bases in between. This CDR3 is built from 13 residues. DNA for the CDR3: TGTGCCAGCACCACGGGGCTCAACTATGGCTACACCTTC. It codes for CASTTGLNYGYTF.

This clone was counted only a few times. Other DNA sequences in this sample translate to the same CDR3. The genes are TRBV9 and TRBJ2-2; D tentatively reads TRBD1 or TRBD2 (5 bases each). Looked up from germline, CDR1 is SGDLS and CDR2 is YYNGEE. The CDR3 covers 14 residues. Trimming stripped 5 bases from V and 6 bases from J, with 14 bases between. The DNA of the CDR3 is TGTGCCAGCAGATGGCAGGGAGCCTCCGGGGAGCTGTTTTTT. The encoded protein is CASRWQGASGELFF.

V usage is TRBV6-4 and J usage is TRBJ2-1; D unclear. V was trimmed by 4 bases and J by 8 bases, leaving 12 bases between them. In germline, CDR1 is MRHNA, CDR2 SNTAGT. The CDR3 runs to 13 residues. The CDR3 spells CASSAPQWDEQFF. CDR3 DNA sequence: TGTGCCAGCAGTGCCCCCCAATGGGATGAGCAGTTCTTC.

The chain has TRBV5-6 and TRBJ2-5; tentatively, D is TRBD1 (6 bases). V was shortened by 0 bases and J by 7 bases, with 13 bases between the two germline ends. CDR1 SGHDT and CDR2 YYEEEE come from the germline V gene. The CDR3 sequence is 14 residues long. The CDR3 DNA sequence: TGTGCCAGCAGCTTGGGGGCAGGGGTGGCGACCCAGTACTTC. It specifies CASSLGAGVATQYF.